The next 10 T cell receptor beta chains were all read from a single sample in a study of blood T cell repertoires in COVID-19 (dated by TCRdb to the early 2020s). The library relied on the immunoSEQ multiplex PCR assay. Sourced from immuneACCESS, this table was stored by TCRdb with only in-frame sequences that have V and J called. A share of the clones is absent; for the studies checked, an unresolved V gene accounts for under half, and the remainder has no known explanation. The sample table holds some 70,000 clones, of which around 87% were seen once. 5% to 6% of the sample goes to the ten largest clones. The sequenced material came from peripheral blood. These receptors originate from a man aged 50 or older with acute or convalescent COVID-19.

The CDR3 region is CASRDRGGSYEQYF. For the CDR3, the DNA is TGTGCCAGTAGAGACAGGGGAGGGTCCTACGAGCAGTACTTC. The V call is TRBV19, the J call TRBJ2-7; D may be TRBD1 (8 bases). Trimming took off 6 bases at V and 1 base at J, with 13 bases between the two ends. The length of the CDR3 is 14 residues. The germline V gene has CDR1 LNHDA and CDR2 SQIVND (reference sequence).

CDR3 DNA: TGTGCCAGCAGTTTGACAGGGGTCGGATCTGGAAACACCATATATTTT. Translation: CASSLTGVGSGNTIYF. J is TRBJ1-3 and V is TRBV6-5; TRBD1 matches 8 bases. The V and J ends lost 4 bases and 1 base, in that order; junction bases with no gene match: 6. The germline V gene encodes CDR1 MNHEY and CDR2 SVGAGI. The CDR3 spans 16 residues.

The rearrangement links TRBV9 to TRBJ2-2, with a possible D match to TRBD1 (6 bases). This CDR3 region has 15 residues. The V and J ends lost 6 bases and 1 base respectively, with 13 bases between them. Per the germline V gene, CDR1 is SGDLS and CDR2 is YYNGEE. The CDR3 coding sequence is TGTGCCAGCACCTACAGGGCAGGGAACACCGGGGAGCTGTTTTTT. Its translation: CASTYRAGNTGELFF.

The chain employs TRBV24-1 and TRBJ2-1; TRBD2 might be the D (5 bases). Trimming pared 2 bases from V and 6 bases from J, leaving 22 bases between. The CDR3 covers 18 residues. Germline V gene data show CDR1 as KGHDR and CDR2 as SFDVKD. The CDR3 protein is CATSDWTSGVKGANEQFF. CDR3 sequence (DNA): TGTGCCACCAGTGATTGGACGTCCGGGGTTAAGGGCGCCAATGAGCAGTTCTTC.

The genes are TRBV24-1 and TRBJ2-1, with 10 bases aligning to TRBD2. V lost 5 bases and J lost 7; bases outside the gene matches: 4. CDR3 length: 14 residues. Germline V gene data show CDR1 as KGHDR and CDR2 as SFDVKD. This CDR3 is CATSGSGRLNEQFF. The DNA for the CDR3 is TGTGCCACCAGTGGTAGCGGGAGGTTGAATGAGCAGTTCTTC.

The chain couples TRBV19 to TRBJ1-1; 9 positions agree with TRBD1. Trimming removed 2 bases from V and 6 bases from J; junction bases left unmatched: 4. In germline, CDR1 is LNHDA, CDR2 SQIVND (reference sequence). The CDR3 has 14 amino acids. DNA for the CDR3: TGTGCCAGTAGTATAAACCGACAGGGGGCTGAAGCTTTCTTT. It codes for CASSINRQGAEAFF. The full variable domain, its missing parts supplied by reference TRBV19 and TRBJ1-1, is DGGITQSPKYLFRKEGQNVTLSCEQNLNHDAMYWYRQDPGQGLRLIYYSQIVNDFQKGDIAEGYSVSREKKESFPLTVTSAQKNPTAFYLCASSINRQGAEAFFGQGTRLTVV.

This clone occurred a few times. V gene TRBV5-6 combines with J gene TRBJ1-6, with TRBD1 matching 12 bases. Germline CDR1 and CDR2: SGHDT and YYEEEE. The CDR3 sequence is 15 residues long. V shed 4 bases and J 7 bases; nucleotides not matched to a gene: 3. The CDR3 reads CASSPGTGGNSPLHF. The CDR3 nucleotides are TGTGCCAGCAGCCCTGGGACAGGGGGCAATTCACCCCTCCACTTT.

This clone has only one observation. The rearrangement uses TRBV6-5 and TRBJ1-2; possibly TRBD1 for D (6 bases). CDR3 length: 14 residues. Trimming took 2 bases from V and 5 from J, leaving 12 bases between them. Germline V gene data show CDR1 as MNHEY and CDR2 as SVGAGI. The CDR3 is CASSYEGGWYGYTF. Written as DNA, the CDR3 is TGTGCCAGCAGTTACGAGGGGGGGTGGTATGGCTACACCTTC.

V gene TRBV7-6 combines with J gene TRBJ2-7, with 9 bases fitting TRBD1. J lost 6 bases, V lost 3 bases, and 6 bases had no gene match. This CDR3 is built from 14 residues. From germline, CDR1 is SGHVS and CDR2 FNYEAQ. The CDR3 DNA sequence: TGTGCCAGCAGCTTGAGTTACAGGGGGCTCGAGCAGTACTTC. Protein product: CASSLSYRGLEQYF. Full variable domain (missing parts from reference TRBV7-6 and TRBJ2-7): GAGVSQSPRYKVTKRGQDVALRCDPISGHVSLYWYRQALGQGPEFLTYFNYEAQQDKSGLPNDRFSAERPEGSISTLTIQRTEQRDSAMYRCASSLSYRGLEQYFGPGTRLTVT.

The V and J genes are TRBV10-3 and TRBJ2-7; 10 nucleotides line up with TRBD2. CDR3 size: 15 residues. The V gene end was trimmed by 4 bases and the J gene end by 0 bases; junction bases not matched to a gene: 3. The germline V gene has CDR1 ENHRY and CDR2 SYGVKD. This chain's CDR3 is CAISVTSGDSYEQYF. CDR3 sequence (DNA): TGTGCCATCAGTGTAACTAGCGGGGACTCCTACGAGCAGTACTTC.